One T cell receptor (beta chain) is described in this entry. The data originate from a study of blood T cell repertoires in COVID-19. Across the whole study: Donors in the United States, Italy and Spain gave samples during acute or convalescent COVID-19. From T cells, B-cell-depleted T cells, or PBMCs came the material, which was cDNA or gDNA.

As originally analysed: For nucleated cells, counts were estimated from reference gene primer amplification. Repertoires were generated with immunoSEQ multiplex PCR, while TCRdb's copy carries only in-frame clones and drops some. For V, J and clone size, that table is used; D and trimming come from the DNA. The sample records some 210,000 clones, 80% to 95% being singletons. Trimming at V came to 4 bases and at J to 4 bases, leaving 3 bases not matched to a gene. The CDR3 spans 16 residues. From germline, CDR1 is SGHRS and CDR2 YFSETQ. Seattle participants joined during active infection and were tracked over time.

The sample comprised peripheral blood. V usage is TRBV5-1 and J usage is TRBJ2-3; 16 bases agree with TRBD2. The sequence derives from a man between 60 and 70 years old with COVID-19, enrolled during active disease. DNA of the CDR3: TGCGCCAGCAGCGGAGGGACTAGCGGGAGGGCAGATACGCAGTATTTT. It is translated as CASSGGTSGRADTQYF.